This TCR beta chain stems from a study of cytomegalovirus exposure and HLA in healthy donors. For this clone: Its cognate antigen is unknown.

The PCR had 60 Vbeta and 13 Jbeta primers. Clones were read by immunoSEQ multiplex PCR, and TCRdb kept only the in-frame ones, dropping some. The table has more than 85,000 clones, roughly 75% seen once. Notes on the study in general: In a later analysis, across HLA loci, associated TCR counts were highest for DRB1, lowest for HLA-C. Associated with cytomegalovirus, according to the listing, were 150 to 200 TCR beta chains. Productive rates of about 87% or about 30% were seen for most TCR beta V segments in an earlier analysis.

Germline V gene lookup returns CDR1 SGHAT and CDR2 FQNNGV. V dropped 0 bases and J dropped 4 bases, with 14 bases sitting between them. CDR3 length: 16 residues. V usage is TRBV11-2 and J usage is TRBJ2-3; tentatively, D is TRBD2 (6 bases). The TCR sequence derives from a male donor in good health and CMV-seropositive. The sequenced sample was PBMCs. The CDR3 coding sequence is TGTGCCAGCAGCTTAGATCGTAGAAGGAGGGCAGATACGCAGTATTTT. This sequence encodes CASSLDRRRRADTQYF.